This TCR beta chain was identified during a study of cytomegalovirus exposure and HLA in healthy donors. In the study overall: Unique TCRs numbering some 80 million, obtained from HLA-typed donors, made up an early data release.

CDR3 length: 12 residues. Germline V gene sequence: CDR1 MNHEY, CDR2 SVGAGI. Trimming took 6 bases from V and 12 from J, leaving 12 bases between them. Remarks on this clone: Its antigen is not known.

Study findings and constraints: Later analysis revealed greater clonal expansion in HLA-associated TCR beta chains than in equally common others. Accounts indicate the classifier identified cytomegalovirus status with strong specificity and sensitivity.

PCR involved 60 Vbeta and 13 Jbeta primers. Per the original methods: An analysis performed later counted 74 million or so unique TCR beta chains (around 11 million of them shared). Assay used: immunoSEQ multiplex PCR; TCRdb lists only in-frame clones, some missing. From that table come the V and J calls and clone size; the DNA was used to work out D and trimming. The data show about 140,000 clones, with 75% to 85% seen just once and 2% to 3% held by the top ten. This TCR was recovered from a man between 50 and 59 years old in good health and CMV-seronegative. The material sequenced was PBMCs. J is TRBJ1-6 and V is TRBV6-5; D remains unclear. CDR3 loop: CASSGLGKPLHF. In nucleotides, the CDR3 is TGTGCCAGCAGCGGACTGGGCAAACCCCTCCACTTT.